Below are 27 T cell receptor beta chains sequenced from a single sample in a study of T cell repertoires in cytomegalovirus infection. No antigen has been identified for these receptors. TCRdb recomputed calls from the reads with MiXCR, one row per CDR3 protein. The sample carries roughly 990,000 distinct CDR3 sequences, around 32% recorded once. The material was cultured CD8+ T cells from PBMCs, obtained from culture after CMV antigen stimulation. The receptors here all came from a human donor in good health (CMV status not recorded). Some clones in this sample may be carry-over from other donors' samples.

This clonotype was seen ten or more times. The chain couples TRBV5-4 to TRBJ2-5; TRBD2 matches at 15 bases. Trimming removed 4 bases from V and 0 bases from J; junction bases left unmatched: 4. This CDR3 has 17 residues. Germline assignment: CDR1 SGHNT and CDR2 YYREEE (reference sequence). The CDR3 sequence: CASSLGTSGGYQETQYF. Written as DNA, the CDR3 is TGTGCCAGCAGCCTGGGGACTAGCGGGGGGTACCAAGAGACCCAGTACTTC.

The chain's CDR3 is CATGNTGASHEQYF. The CDR3 DNA reads as TGTGCCACAGGGAATACAGGGGCGTCCCACGAGCAGTACTTC. V usage is TRBV6-6 and J usage is TRBJ2-7; 7 bases agree with TRBD1. J lost 5 bases, V lost 10 bases, and 14 bases had no gene match. The CDR3 contains 14 residues. Germline V CDR1 and CDR2: MNHNY, SVGAGI (reference sequence).

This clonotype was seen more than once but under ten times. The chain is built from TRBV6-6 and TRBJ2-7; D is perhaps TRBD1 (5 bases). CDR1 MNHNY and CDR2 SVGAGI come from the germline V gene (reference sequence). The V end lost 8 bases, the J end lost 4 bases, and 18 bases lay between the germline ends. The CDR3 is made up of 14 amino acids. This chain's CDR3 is CASVKQVLGYEQYF. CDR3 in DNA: TGTGCCAGCGTTAAACAGGTTCTAGGGTACGAGCAGTACTTC.

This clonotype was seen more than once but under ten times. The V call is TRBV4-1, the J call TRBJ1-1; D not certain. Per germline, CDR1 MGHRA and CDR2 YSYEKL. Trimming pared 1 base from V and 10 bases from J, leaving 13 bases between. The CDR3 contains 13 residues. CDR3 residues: CASSQVIGKGAFF. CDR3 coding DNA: TGCGCCAGCAGCCAAGTTATAGGGAAGGGAGCTTTCTTT.

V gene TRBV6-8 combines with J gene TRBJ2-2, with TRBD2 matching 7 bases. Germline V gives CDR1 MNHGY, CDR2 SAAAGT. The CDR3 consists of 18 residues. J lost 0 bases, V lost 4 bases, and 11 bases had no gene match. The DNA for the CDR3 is TGTGCCAGCAGTTCCACCATGCTGGGACTAACGAACACCGGGGAGCTGTTTTTT. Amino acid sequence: CASSSTMLGLTNTGELFF.

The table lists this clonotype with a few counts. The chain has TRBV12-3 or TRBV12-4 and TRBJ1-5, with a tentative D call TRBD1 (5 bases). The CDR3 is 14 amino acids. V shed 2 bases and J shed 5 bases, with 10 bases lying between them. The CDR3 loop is CASSLWGLYQPQHF. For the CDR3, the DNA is TGTGCCAGCAGTTTATGGGGGTTATATCAGCCCCAGCATTTT.

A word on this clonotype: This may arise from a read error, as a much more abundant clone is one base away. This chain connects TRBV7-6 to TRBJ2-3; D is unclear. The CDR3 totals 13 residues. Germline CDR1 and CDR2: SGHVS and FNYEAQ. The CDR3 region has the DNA TGTGTCAGCAGCTCGCGGTACAGCGATACGCAGTATTTT. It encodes CVSSSRYSDTQYF.

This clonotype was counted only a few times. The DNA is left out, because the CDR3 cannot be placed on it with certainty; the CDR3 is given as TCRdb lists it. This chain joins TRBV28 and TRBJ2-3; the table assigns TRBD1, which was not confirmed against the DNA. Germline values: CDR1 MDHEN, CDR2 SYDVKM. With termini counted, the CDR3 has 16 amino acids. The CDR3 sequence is CASSSSWTGLKDTQYF.

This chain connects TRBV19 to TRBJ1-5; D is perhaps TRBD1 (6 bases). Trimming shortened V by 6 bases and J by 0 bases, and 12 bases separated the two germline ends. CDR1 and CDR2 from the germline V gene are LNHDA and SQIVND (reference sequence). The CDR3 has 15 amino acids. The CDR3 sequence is CASSKDRNSNQPQHF. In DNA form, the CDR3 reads TGTGCCAGTAGCAAGGACAGAAATAGCAATCAGCCCCAGCATTTT.

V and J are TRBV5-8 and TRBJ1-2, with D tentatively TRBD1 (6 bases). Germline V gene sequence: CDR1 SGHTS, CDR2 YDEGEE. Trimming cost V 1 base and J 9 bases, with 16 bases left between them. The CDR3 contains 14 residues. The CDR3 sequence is CASSLLGAVWSYTF. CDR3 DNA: TGTGCCAGCAGCTTGCTGGGGGCGGTCTGGAGCTACACCTTC.

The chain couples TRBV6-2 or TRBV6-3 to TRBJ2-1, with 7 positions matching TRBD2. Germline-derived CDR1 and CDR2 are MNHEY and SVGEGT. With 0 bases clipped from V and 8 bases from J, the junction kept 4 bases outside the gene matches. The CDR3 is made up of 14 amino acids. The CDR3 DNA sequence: TGTGCCAGCAGTTACTCCGGACTAGTATATGAGCAGTTCTTC. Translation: CASSYSGLVYEQFF.

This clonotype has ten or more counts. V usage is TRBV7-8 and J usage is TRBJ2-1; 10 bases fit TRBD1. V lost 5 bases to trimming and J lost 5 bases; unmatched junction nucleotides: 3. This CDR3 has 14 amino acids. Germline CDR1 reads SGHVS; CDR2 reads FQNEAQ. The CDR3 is CASSTGTGDNEQFF. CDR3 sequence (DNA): TGTGCCAGCAGCACCGGGACAGGGGACAATGAGCAGTTCTTC.

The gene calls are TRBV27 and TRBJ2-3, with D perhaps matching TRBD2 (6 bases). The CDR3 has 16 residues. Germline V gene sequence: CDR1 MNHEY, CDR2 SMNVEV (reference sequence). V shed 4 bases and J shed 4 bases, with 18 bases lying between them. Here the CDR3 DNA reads TGTGCCAGCAGTTCCCCGTTAGCGGCGGGGTCAGATACGCAGTATTTT. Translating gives CASSSPLAAGSDTQYF.

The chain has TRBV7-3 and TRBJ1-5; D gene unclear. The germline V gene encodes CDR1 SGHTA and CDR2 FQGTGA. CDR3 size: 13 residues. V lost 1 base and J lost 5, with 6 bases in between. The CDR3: CASSLNPDQPQHF. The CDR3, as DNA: TGTGCCAGCAGCTTAAATCCGGATCAGCCCCAGCATTTT. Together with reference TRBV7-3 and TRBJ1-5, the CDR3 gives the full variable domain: GAGVSQTPSNKVTEKGKYVELRCDPISGHTALYWYRQSLGQGPEFLIYFQGTGAADDSGLPNDRFFAVRPEGSVSTLKIQRTERGDSAVYLCASSLNPDQPQHFGDGTRLSIL.

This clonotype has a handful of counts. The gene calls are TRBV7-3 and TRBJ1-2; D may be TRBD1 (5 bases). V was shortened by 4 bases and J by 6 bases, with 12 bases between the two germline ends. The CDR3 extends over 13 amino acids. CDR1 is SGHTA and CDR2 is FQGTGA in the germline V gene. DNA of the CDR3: TGTGCCAGCAGCTACGGGCCAGGGCATGGCTACACCTTC. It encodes CASSYGPGHGYTF. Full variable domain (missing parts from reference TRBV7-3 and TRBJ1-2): GAGVSQTPSNKVTEKGKYVELRCDPISGHTALYWYRQSLGQGPEFLIYFQGTGAADDSGLPNDRFFAVRPEGSVSTLKIQRTERGDSAVYLCASSYGPGHGYTFGSGTRLTVV.

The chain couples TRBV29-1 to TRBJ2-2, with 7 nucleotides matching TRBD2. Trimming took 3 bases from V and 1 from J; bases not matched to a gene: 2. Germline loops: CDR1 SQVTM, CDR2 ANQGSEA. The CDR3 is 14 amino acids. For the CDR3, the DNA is TGCAGCGTTGAGAGCGGGGTGAACACCGGGGAGCTGTTTTTT. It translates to CSVESGVNTGELFF.

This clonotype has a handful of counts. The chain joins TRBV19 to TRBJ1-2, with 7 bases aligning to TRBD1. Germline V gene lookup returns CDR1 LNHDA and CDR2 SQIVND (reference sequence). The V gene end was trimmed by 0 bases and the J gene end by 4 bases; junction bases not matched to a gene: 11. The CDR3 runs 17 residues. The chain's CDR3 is CASSIDPGQPYPYGYTF. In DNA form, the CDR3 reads TGTGCCAGTAGTATAGATCCGGGACAGCCCTACCCCTATGGCTACACCTTC.

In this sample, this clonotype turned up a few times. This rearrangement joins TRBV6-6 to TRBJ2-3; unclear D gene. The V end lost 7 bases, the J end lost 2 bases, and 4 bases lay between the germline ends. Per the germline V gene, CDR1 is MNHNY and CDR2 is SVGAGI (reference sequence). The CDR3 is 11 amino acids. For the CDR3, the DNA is TGTGCCAGCAAGCTCACAGATACGCAGTATTTT. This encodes CASKLTDTQYF.

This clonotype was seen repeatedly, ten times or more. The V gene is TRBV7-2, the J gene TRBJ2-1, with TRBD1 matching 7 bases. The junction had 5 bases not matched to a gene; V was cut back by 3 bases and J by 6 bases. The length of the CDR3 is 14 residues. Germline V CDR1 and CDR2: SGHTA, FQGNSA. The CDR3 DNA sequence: TGTGCCAGCAGCTTCGACGGGACAGCCAATGAGCAGTTCTTC. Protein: CASSFDGTANEQFF.

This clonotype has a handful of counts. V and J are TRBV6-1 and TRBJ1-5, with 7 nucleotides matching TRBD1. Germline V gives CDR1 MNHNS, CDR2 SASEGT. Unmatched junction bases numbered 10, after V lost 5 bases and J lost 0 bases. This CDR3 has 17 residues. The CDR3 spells CASSQRTGSYSNQPQHF. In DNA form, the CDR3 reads TGTGCCAGCAGTCAACGGACAGGATCTTATAGCAATCAGCCCCAGCATTTT.

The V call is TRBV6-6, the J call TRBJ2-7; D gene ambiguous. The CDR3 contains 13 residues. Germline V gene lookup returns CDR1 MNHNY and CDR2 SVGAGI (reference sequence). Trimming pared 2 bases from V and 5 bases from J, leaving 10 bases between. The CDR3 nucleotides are TGTGCCAGCAGTTACACCGAGGCGCACGAGCAGTACTTC. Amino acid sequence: CASSYTEAHEQYF.

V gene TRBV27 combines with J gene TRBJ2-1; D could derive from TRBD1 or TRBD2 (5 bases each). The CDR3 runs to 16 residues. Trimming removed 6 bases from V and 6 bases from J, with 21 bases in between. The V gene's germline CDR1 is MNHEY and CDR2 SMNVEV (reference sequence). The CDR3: CASSLIPGSGRNEQFF. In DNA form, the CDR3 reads TGTGCCAGCAGCTTAATCCCAGGTTCGGGGCGCAATGAGCAGTTCTTC.

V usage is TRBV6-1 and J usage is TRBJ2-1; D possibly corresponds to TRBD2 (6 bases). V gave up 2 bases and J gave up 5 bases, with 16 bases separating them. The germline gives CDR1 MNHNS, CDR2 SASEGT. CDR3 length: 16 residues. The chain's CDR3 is CASSEPWRGVNNEQFF. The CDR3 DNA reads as TGTGCCAGCAGTGAACCTTGGAGGGGAGTGAACAATGAGCAGTTCTTC.

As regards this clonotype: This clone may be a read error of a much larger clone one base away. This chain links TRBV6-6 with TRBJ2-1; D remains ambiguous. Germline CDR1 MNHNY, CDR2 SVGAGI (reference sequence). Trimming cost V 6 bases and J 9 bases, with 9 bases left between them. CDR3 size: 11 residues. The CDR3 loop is CASSVPGEQFF. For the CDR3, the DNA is TGTGCCAGCAGCGTACCGGGTGAGCAGTTCTTC.

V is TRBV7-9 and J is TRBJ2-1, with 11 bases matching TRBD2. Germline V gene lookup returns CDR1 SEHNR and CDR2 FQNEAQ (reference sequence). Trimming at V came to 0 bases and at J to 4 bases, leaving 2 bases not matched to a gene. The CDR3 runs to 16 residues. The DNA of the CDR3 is TGTGCCAGCAGCTTAGCCCTAGCGGGGGGTTACAATGAGCAGTTCTTC. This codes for CASSLALAGGYNEQFF.

The CDR3 is CASSSETGRNTEAFF. The CDR3 DNA reads TGTGCCAGCAGCTCAGAGACGGGGCGGAACACTGAAGCTTTCTTT. The rearrangement joins TRBV7-9 to TRBJ1-1; a weak D match, TRBD1 (5 bases). This CDR3 region has 15 residues. Germline assignment: CDR1 SEHNR and CDR2 FQNEAQ (reference sequence). Trimming stripped 4 bases from V and 1 base from J, with 13 bases between.

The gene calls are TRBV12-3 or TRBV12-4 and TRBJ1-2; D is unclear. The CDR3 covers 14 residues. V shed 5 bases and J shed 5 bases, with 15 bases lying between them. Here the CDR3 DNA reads TGTGCCAGCAGTCTGACGCCGGCAGCGTATGGCTACACCTTC. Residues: CASSLTPAAYGYTF.